The 13 T cell receptor beta chains below all came from one sample that was sequenced in a study of T cells in narcolepsy. Method: immunoSEQ multiplex PCR; TCRdb's copy keeps in-frame clones and lacks some. In the table there are approximately 26,000 clones, roughly 80% of which are singletons. Sequenced input: memory (CD45RA-) CD4+ T cells from blood. These receptor sequences come from a human donor in good health.

The genes are TRBV5-6 and TRBJ1-6, with D unclear. Deletions cut 3 bases from V and 7 bases from J, with 14 bases between. Germline V gene data show CDR1 as SGHDT and CDR2 as YYEEEE. This CDR3 region has 15 residues. The CDR3 bases are TGTGCCAGCAGCTGGACTGGCGGAACAAATTCACCCCTCCACTTT. It codes for CASSWTGGTNSPLHF.

The chain is built from TRBV5-4 and TRBJ2-6; no reliable D call. The germline V gene encodes CDR1 SGHNT and CDR2 YYREEE (reference sequence). V gave up 0 bases and J gave up 9 bases, with 4 bases separating them. There are 12 residues in the CDR3. CDR3 residues: CASSLVGNVLTF. The CDR3 nucleotides read TGTGCCAGCAGCTTGGTTGGCAACGTCCTGACTTTC.

The chain joins TRBV7-9 to TRBJ2-7, with D perhaps given as TRBD1 or TRBD2 (5 bases each). The CDR3 sequence is 15 residues long. The germline gives CDR1 SEHNR, CDR2 FQNEAQ (reference sequence). Between the trimmed V and J ends, which lost 0 bases and 4 bases, there was a span of 13 bases. CDR3 in DNA: TGTGCCAGCAGCTTAGCGGGGACGGCTGGGTACGAGCAGTACTTC. Its translation is CASSLAGTAGYEQYF.

The gene calls are TRBV9 and TRBJ1-5, with 7 bases lining up with TRBD1. CDR3 length equals 13 residues. Germline V gives CDR1 SGDLS, CDR2 YYNGEE. Trimming removed 2 bases from V and 5 bases from J; junction bases left unmatched: 1. CDR3 in amino acids: CASSVTGHQPQHF. The CDR3 coding sequence is TGTGCCAGCAGCGTGACAGGGCATCAGCCCCAGCATTTT.

The rearrangement uses TRBV6-4 and TRBJ1-2; no firm D call. Germline loops: CDR1 MRHNA, CDR2 SNTAGT. V was cut by 2 bases and J by 8 bases, with 12 bases left in between. The CDR3 is 13 amino acids. CDR3 DNA sequence: TGTGCCAGCAGTGACACCACGTTGGGAGGCTACACCTTC. Its translation is CASSDTTLGGYTF.

The chain combines TRBV27 with TRBJ1-5; 8 nucleotides match TRBD1. Germline V gene lookup returns CDR1 MNHEY and CDR2 SMNVEV (reference sequence). V trimming: 3 bases; J trimming: 4 bases; junction bases outside the gene matches: 2. There are 14 residues in the CDR3. The DNA of the CDR3 is TGTGCCAGCAGTTTCACAGGGGGGAATCAGCCCCAGCATTTT. This sequence encodes CASSFTGGNQPQHF.

V is TRBV7-9 and J is TRBJ2-7; 8 bases line up with TRBD1. In germline, CDR1 is SEHNR, CDR2 FQNEAQ (reference sequence). V trimming: 4 bases; J trimming: 6 bases; junction bases outside the gene matches: 2. The CDR3 runs 12 residues. CDR3 nucleotides: TGTGCCAGCAGCTGGGGGACAGGCGAGCAGTACTTC. Translated, it gives CASSWGTGEQYF. The entire variable domain, with the rest obtained from reference TRBV7-9 and TRBJ2-7, is as follows: DTGVSQNPRHKITKRGQNVTFRCDPISEHNRLYWYRQTLGQGPEFLTYFQNEAQLEKSRLLSDRFSAERPKGSFSTLEIQRTEQGDSAMYLCASSWGTGEQYFGPGTRLTVT.

A few counts support this clone. The chain uses TRBV5-1 and TRBJ2-3; TRBD2 matches 10 bases. Germline V gene lookup returns CDR1 SGHRS and CDR2 YFSETQ. Trimming cost V 4 bases and J 5 bases; bases outside gene matches: 16. There are 18 residues in the CDR3. The CDR3 sequence is CASSAGTSAGVSGDTQYF. The CDR3 DNA reads as TGCGCCAGCAGCGCCGGGACTAGCGCTGGGGTTTCGGGAGATACGCAGTATTTT.

J is TRBJ2-7 and V is TRBV4-3; unclear D gene. Trimming pared 3 bases from V and 1 base from J, leaving 10 bases between. The CDR3 contains 14 residues. The germline V gene has CDR1 LGHNA and CDR2 YSLEER. This CDR3 is CASSQFSGSYEQYF. As DNA, the CDR3 is TGCGCCAGCAGCCAGTTCTCAGGTTCCTACGAGCAGTACTTC.

This clone was observed a few times. The gene calls are TRBV5-1 and TRBJ2-1; 9 bases align to TRBD2. Germline CDR1 and CDR2: SGHRS and YFSETQ. This CDR3 comprises 17 residues. J was trimmed by 0 bases and V by 4 bases; bases with no gene match: 8. This chain's CDR3 is CASSPGLAPSSYNEQFF. Here the CDR3 DNA reads TGCGCCAGCAGCCCCGGACTAGCGCCGAGCTCCTACAATGAGCAGTTCTTC.

The V call is TRBV11-1, the J call TRBJ1-2; D is perhaps TRBD1 (6 bases). The CDR3 totals 13 residues. V lost 4 bases to trimming and J lost 8 bases, with 14 bases between them. From germline, CDR1 is SGHAT and CDR2 FQDESV (reference sequence). CDR3 amino acids: CASSSLRGLGYTF. The CDR3 DNA is TGTGCCAGCAGCTCCCTTCGGGGGCTCGGCTACACCTTC. The whole variable domain, filled in from reference TRBV11-1 and TRBJ1-2, reads EAEVAQSPRYKITEKSQAVAFWCDPISGHATLYWYRQILGQGPELLVQFQDESVVDDSQLPKDRFSAERLKGVDSTLKIQPAELGDSAMYLCASSSLRGLGYTFGSGTRLTVV.

The chain recombines TRBV10-3 with TRBJ2-3; a possible D gene is TRBD2 (6 bases). The CDR3 loop spans 13 amino acids. CDR1 and CDR2 from the germline V gene are ENHRY and SYGVKD. Trimming removed 10 bases at V and 4 bases at J, with 15 bases between. The CDR3 DNA sequence: TGTGCCACCACCGGGGGTTCCGCAGATACGCAGTATTTT. Its translation: CATTGGSADTQYF.

The V gene is TRBV11-1, the J gene TRBJ2-7; D may match TRBD1 or TRBD2 (5 bases each). Germline CDR1 SGHAT, CDR2 FQDESV (reference sequence). This CDR3 has 15 amino acids. The V end was cut by 5 bases, the J end by 9 bases, with 23 bases between. CDR3 loop: CASSGRLAGAGAQYF. DNA of the CDR3: TGTGCCAGCAGCGGGCGACTCGCCGGGGCGGGCGCGCAGTACTTC.